This T cell receptor beta chain appears in the sequencing data of a study of blood T cells in healthy people across ages. PCR was performed a second time for 7 to 11 cycles using a sample-barcoded 5' primer and a J-beta primer mix. MiXCR, applied by TCRdb to the 5' RACE reads, yields one record per CDR3 protein. The table lists about 600,000 distinct CDR3 sequences, roughly 48% of them singletons. There are a few counts of this clonotype. V lost 6 bases and J 8 bases, leaving 14 bases between the germline ends. Germline V gene data show CDR1 as MNHEY and CDR2 as SVGEGT. The CDR3 consists of 13 residues.

Sequencing was carried out using blood. This TCR derives from a man older than 75 in good health. The gene calls are TRBV6-2 or TRBV6-3 and TRBJ2-1, with TRBD1 as a possible D gene (5 bases). This chain's CDR3 is CASRVTGPHEQFF. The CDR3 nucleotides read TGTGCCAGCAGGGTAACAGGTCCTCATGAGCAGTTCTTC.